This TCR beta chain came from a study of blood T cell repertoires in COVID-19. The overall study: Sites in the United States, Italy and Spain provided acute and convalescent COVID-19 samples.

Living in 24 US areas, the participants were between roughly 18 and 89 years of age. The CDR3 totals 15 residues. J was trimmed by 2 bases and V by 0 bases; bases with no gene match: 5. Germline V gives CDR1 SGHKS, CDR2 YYEKEE (reference sequence). Repertoires were generated with immunoSEQ multiplex PCR, while TCRdb's copy carries only in-frame clones and drops some. The repertoire has about 250,000 clones, approximately 90% of them found once; the top ten carry 15%. This clonotype was obtained from a young man who had recovered from COVID-19. This chain uses TRBV5-5 with TRBJ2-7; 7 positions match TRBD1. Sequencing was performed on PBMCs or T cells enriched from blood (not recorded which). The CDR3 loop is CASSLVGTEPYEQYF. CDR3 in DNA: TGTGCCAGCAGCTTGGTTGGGACAGAACCCTACGAGCAGTACTTC.